Below, 27 T cell receptor beta chains from the same sample are listed, as sequenced in a study of blood T cell repertoires in COVID-19. Sequencing was performed with immunoSEQ multiplex PCR; in TCRdb, only in-frame clones are kept and a portion is missing. The sample gives some 120,000 clones, about 84% of which show up once; more than 9% is in the top ten. The sample was peripheral blood. Receptor source: a woman aged 60-75 years with acute or convalescent COVID-19.

The chain is built from TRBV5-5 and TRBJ1-1, with D uncertain. This CDR3 has 14 residues. Germline assignment: CDR1 SGHKS and CDR2 YYEKEE (reference sequence). V dropped 1 base and J dropped 1 base, with 8 bases sitting between them. The CDR3 loop is CASSLMAGNTEAFF. DNA for the CDR3: TGTGCCAGCAGCTTGATGGCTGGGAACACTGAAGCTTTCTTT.

The chain couples TRBV12-3 or TRBV12-4 to TRBJ1-1; the D is unclear. The CDR3 spans 13 residues. The V and J ends lost 7 bases and 0 bases respectively, with 9 bases between them. This CDR3 reads CASTAGVNTEAFF. The CDR3 DNA reads TGTGCCAGCACCGCGGGAGTGAACACTGAAGCTTTCTTT.

The V call is TRBV5-5, the J call TRBJ2-2, with TRBD2 as a possible D gene (5 bases). V dropped 6 bases and J dropped 5 bases, with 17 bases sitting between them. CDR1 SGHKS and CDR2 YYEKEE come from the germline V gene (reference sequence). The CDR3 runs to 15 residues. The CDR3 region is CASTRLGSGTGELFF. The CDR3, as DNA: TGTGCCAGCACCCGATTAGGGTCGGGAACCGGGGAGCTGTTTTTT. The complete variable domain, with remaining parts taken from reference TRBV5-5 and TRBJ2-2, reads DAGVTQSPTHLIKTRGQQVTLRCSPISGHKSVSWYQQVLGQGPQFIFQYYEKEERGRGNFPDRFSARQFPNYSSELNVNALLLGDSALYLCASTRLGSGTGELFFGEGSRLTVL.

The table lists this clone with a count of one. The chain links TRBV18 to TRBJ1-6; TRBD1 is a possible D gene (6 bases). This CDR3 is built from 15 residues. Germline lookup yields CDR1 KGHSH and CDR2 LQKENI. Trimming removed 5 bases at V and 10 bases at J, with 18 bases between. This chain's CDR3 is CASSNDRQWGSPLHF. DNA for the CDR3: TGTGCCAGCTCAAACGACAGGCAATGGGGATCACCCCTCCACTTT.

V gene TRBV19 combines with J gene TRBJ1-2; D is perhaps TRBD1 (5 bases). Per germline, CDR1 LNHDA and CDR2 SQIVND (reference sequence). The CDR3 covers 13 residues. Trimming cost V 3 bases and J 6 bases, with 11 bases left between them. The CDR3 reads CASSIQGKNGYTF. The CDR3 DNA reads TGTGCCAGTAGTATTCAGGGCAAGAATGGCTACACCTTC.

This sequence joins TRBV7-8 and TRBJ1-1, with D hard to call. Germline CDR1 SGHVS, CDR2 FQNEAQ. V lost 5 bases, J lost 1 base, and 11 bases lay in between. The CDR3 runs to 14 residues. CDR3 amino acids: CASSPSETNTEAFF. CDR3 in DNA: TGTGCCAGCAGCCCCAGCGAAACGAACACTGAAGCTTTCTTT. Together with reference TRBV7-8 and TRBJ1-1, the CDR3 gives the full variable domain: GAGVSQSPRYKVAKRGQDVALRCDPISGHVSLFWYQQALGQGPEFLTYFQNEAQLDKSGLPSDRFFAERPEGSVSTLKIQRTQQEDSAVYLCASSPSETNTEAFFGQGTRLTVV.

This clone was seen a single time. The chain carries TRBV29-1 and TRBJ1-1, with 8 positions matching TRBD1. Unmatched junction bases numbered 5, after V lost 3 bases and J lost 11 bases. CDR3 length: 11 residues. CDR1 is SQVTM and CDR2 is ANQGSEA in the germline V gene. This chain's CDR3 is CSVDRGQAAFF. In nucleotides, the CDR3 is TGCAGCGTTGACCGGGGACAGGCCGCTTTCTTT. Complete variable domain (other parts from reference TRBV29-1 and TRBJ1-1): SAVISQKPSRDICQRGTSLTIQCQVDSQVTMMFWYRQQPGQSLTLIATANQGSEATYESGFVIDKFPISRPNLTFSTLTVSNMSPEDSSIYLCSVDRGQAAFFGQGTRLTVV.

In its sample, this clone was seen a few times. The chain couples TRBV12-3 or TRBV12-4 to TRBJ1-5, with D possibly TRBD1 on 6 matching bases. The V end lost 7 bases, the J end lost 7 bases, and 14 bases lay between the germline ends. This CDR3 is built from 13 residues. DNA for the CDR3: TGTGCCAGCACGTCAGGGGCAGGACAGCCCCAGCATTTT. Translated, it gives CASTSGAGQPQHF.

The J gene is TRBJ1-5, the V gene TRBV6-1, with D maybe TRBD1 (6 bases). Germline assignment: CDR1 MNHNS and CDR2 SASEGT. V was cut by 3 bases and J by 2 bases, with 8 bases left in between. This CDR3 region has 14 residues. CDR3 protein: CASSDRQGNQPQHF. The CDR3 DNA follows: TGTGCCAGCAGTGACAGACAGGGCAATCAGCCCCAGCATTTT.

The count of this clone is one. The chain joins TRBV6-5 to TRBJ2-1, with 8 nucleotides matching TRBD1. The CDR3 totals 15 residues. The V gene's germline CDR1 is MNHEY and CDR2 SVGAGI. Germline trimming cut 4 bases from V and 6 bases from J; bases unmatched to any gene: 8. CDR3: CASSSQGALVNEQFF. DNA for the CDR3: TGTGCCAGCAGTTCTCAGGGGGCACTGGTCAATGAGCAGTTCTTC.

This sequence joins TRBV11-2 and TRBJ1-2; 9 positions match TRBD1. CDR1 and CDR2 from the germline V gene are SGHAT and FQNNGV. The V segment lost 5 bases and the J segment 3 bases; nucleotides outside the gene matches: 4. The CDR3 loop spans 14 amino acids. CDR3 amino acids: CASSLDRGYYGYTF. CDR3 sequence (DNA): TGTGCCAGCAGCCTGGACAGGGGATACTATGGCTACACCTTC.

V is TRBV9 and J is TRBJ2-5, with a tentative D call TRBD2 (5 bases). The length of the CDR3 is 13 residues. Deletions cut 4 bases from V and 4 bases from J, with 11 bases between. The germline V gene has CDR1 SGDLS and CDR2 YYNGEE. For the CDR3, the DNA is TGTGCCAGCAGCCGAGCGGTCCCAGAGACCCAGTACTTC. As protein: CASSRAVPETQYF.

V usage is TRBV5-1 and J usage is TRBJ2-2; D gene unclear. CDR1 and CDR2 (germline): SGHRS, YFSETQ. Trimming left V 3 bases short and J 8 bases short, with 11 bases between. The CDR3 covers 13 residues. CDR3 amino acids: CASSYGSGGELFF. Here the CDR3 DNA reads TGCGCCAGCAGCTACGGCTCCGGGGGGGAGCTGTTTTTT.

The chain couples TRBV13 to TRBJ1-2; the match to TRBD1 covers 7 bases. The germline V gene encodes CDR1 PRHDT and CDR2 FYEKMQ (reference sequence). This CDR3 contains 16 residues. Trimming took 3 bases from V and 7 from J; bases not matched to a gene: 14. CDR3 coding DNA: TGTGCCAGCAGCTTCGACAGGGCGACAGGGTTGAGTGGCTACACCTTC. Encoded protein: CASSFDRATGLSGYTF. Full variable domain (remainder filled in from reference TRBV13 and TRBJ1-2): AAGVIQSPRHLIKEKRETATLKCYPIPRHDTVYWYQQGPGQDPQFLISFYEKMQSDKGSIPDRFSAQQFSDYHSELNMSSLELGDSALYFCASSFDRATGLSGYTFGSGTRLTVV.

The CDR3 spells CASSAGTGVSGNTIYF. The CDR3 nucleotides read TGTGCCAGCAGTGCCGGGACAGGAGTCTCTGGAAACACCATATATTTT. The gene calls are TRBV6-1 and TRBJ1-3; the match to TRBD1 covers 8 bases. Germline-derived CDR1 and CDR2 are MNHNS and SASEGT. Trimming at V came to 4 bases and at J to 0 bases, leaving 5 bases not matched to a gene. The CDR3 length is 16 residues.

This sequence joins TRBV29-1 and TRBJ1-2; the D gene is possibly TRBD1 (6 bases). Germline values: CDR1 SQVTM, CDR2 ANQGSEA. The length of the CDR3 is 13 residues. Trimming shortened V by 5 bases and J by 0 bases, and 10 bases separated the two germline ends. The CDR3 loop reads CSVRTEANYGYTF. For the CDR3, the DNA is TGCAGCGTTCGGACAGAAGCTAACTATGGCTACACCTTC.

J is TRBJ1-6 and V is TRBV23-1; 7 bases match TRBD1. TRBV23-1 is given ORF status, its function remaining uncertain. The length of the CDR3 is 17 residues. V was pared by 3 bases and J by 9 bases, with 14 bases of the junction left unmatched. The CDR3 DNA sequence: TGCGCCAGCAGTCACCGACGCGACAGGGCTTTTCTTTCACCCCTCCACTTT. Translated: CASSHRRDRAFLSPLHF.

The chain carries TRBV6-5 and TRBJ1-5, with D perhaps TRBD1 (5 bases). The V and J ends lost 8 bases and 7 bases respectively, with 15 bases between them. The CDR3 is made up of 13 amino acids. Looked up from germline, CDR1 is MNHEY and CDR2 is SVGAGI. CDR3 protein: CASSRGSSQPQHF. CDR3 bases: TGTGCCAGCTCAAGGGGAAGCAGCCAGCCCCAGCATTTT.

The chain has TRBV5-1 and TRBJ1-1; no firm D call. This CDR3 is 13 amino acids long. Germline V CDR1 and CDR2: SGHRS, YFSETQ. V was pared by 1 base and J by 7 bases, with 11 bases between. CDR3 amino acids: CASSLRRAGEAFF. CDR3 in DNA: TGCGCCAGCAGCTTGAGGAGGGCCGGTGAAGCTTTCTTT.

In its sample, this clone was seen a few times. The V and J genes are TRBV3-1 (or the pseudogene TRBV3-2) and TRBJ1-5, with D possibly being TRBD1 (5 bases). V was cut by 3 bases and J by 3 bases, with 9 bases left in between. This CDR3 comprises 14 residues. Looked up from germline, CDR1 is LGHDT and CDR2 is YNNKEL (reference sequence). The CDR3 sequence: CASSQAGNNQPQHF. The CDR3 nucleotides are TGTGCCAGCAGCCAGGCAGGGAACAATCAGCCCCAGCATTTT.

This clone has a single count. V usage is TRBV2 and J usage is TRBJ1-5; maybe TRBD1 (6 bases). Trimming shortened V by 7 bases and J by 0 bases, and 13 bases separated the two germline ends. The length of the CDR3 is 15 residues. CDR1 is SNHLY, CDR2 FYNNEI, per germline. CDR3 in amino acids: CASTGQPYSNQPQHF. DNA for the CDR3: TGTGCCAGCACCGGACAGCCATATAGCAATCAGCCCCAGCATTTT.

The J gene is TRBJ2-7, the V gene TRBV2; D gene ambiguous. V was cut by 1 base and J by 3 bases, with 7 bases left in between. The CDR3 runs 13 residues. CDR1 and CDR2 (germline): SNHLY, FYNNEI. CDR3 nucleotides: TGTGCCAGCAGTGAAGTCCCTTTCTACGAGCAGTACTTC. Translating it yields CASSEVPFYEQYF.

V gene TRBV3-1 (or the pseudogene TRBV3-2) combines with J gene TRBJ2-3; 13 bases align to TRBD2. Trimming took 1 base from V and 6 from J; bases not matched to a gene: 4. This CDR3 spans 16 amino acids. CDR1 is LGHDT, CDR2 YNNKEL, per germline (reference sequence). The CDR3 nucleotides are TGTGCCAGCAGCCAAGGACTAGCGGGGGGCGTCGATACGCAGTATTTT. It specifies CASSQGLAGGVDTQYF.

The gene calls are TRBV11-3 and TRBJ2-1, with TRBD2 as a possible D gene (6 bases). The CDR3 extends over 15 amino acids. Trimming cost V 0 bases and J 7 bases, with 13 bases left between them. Germline lookup yields CDR1 SGHNT and CDR2 YENEEA. CDR3 residues: CASSLDWAAGNEQFF. The CDR3 nucleotides are TGTGCCAGCAGCTTAGATTGGGCTGCGGGGAATGAGCAGTTCTTC.

The chain employs TRBV24-1 and TRBJ2-3; TRBD1 might be the D (5 bases). Deletions cut 3 bases from V and 5 bases from J, with 17 bases between. The V gene's germline CDR1 is KGHDR and CDR2 SFDVKD. CDR3 length: 16 residues. The CDR3 DNA is TGTGCCACCAGTGATCCGACAGAGCAAAATAGAGATACGCAGTATTTT. Translating gives CATSDPTEQNRDTQYF.

The V gene is TRBV7-2, the J gene TRBJ2-2, with 7 bases that match TRBD1. Germline lookup yields CDR1 SGHTA and CDR2 FQGNSA. The V segment lost 1 base and the J segment 3 bases; nucleotides outside the gene matches: 8. The CDR3 contains 17 residues. The CDR3 here is CASSLGGQPWDTGELFF. The CDR3 DNA reads TGTGCCAGCAGCTTAGGGGGACAGCCCTGGGACACCGGGGAGCTGTTTTTT.

This clone has just one count. This chain links TRBV3-1 (or the pseudogene TRBV3-2) with TRBJ1-3, with a weak D call TRBD1 (6 bases). CDR3 length equals 15 residues. Germline assignment: CDR1 LGHDT and CDR2 YNNKEL (reference sequence). V was trimmed by 5 bases and J by 2 bases, leaving 13 bases between them. The CDR3 is CASSFRGGPGNTIYF. The CDR3 region has the DNA TGTGCCAGCAGCTTTCGGGGGGGGCCTGGAAACACCATATATTTT.